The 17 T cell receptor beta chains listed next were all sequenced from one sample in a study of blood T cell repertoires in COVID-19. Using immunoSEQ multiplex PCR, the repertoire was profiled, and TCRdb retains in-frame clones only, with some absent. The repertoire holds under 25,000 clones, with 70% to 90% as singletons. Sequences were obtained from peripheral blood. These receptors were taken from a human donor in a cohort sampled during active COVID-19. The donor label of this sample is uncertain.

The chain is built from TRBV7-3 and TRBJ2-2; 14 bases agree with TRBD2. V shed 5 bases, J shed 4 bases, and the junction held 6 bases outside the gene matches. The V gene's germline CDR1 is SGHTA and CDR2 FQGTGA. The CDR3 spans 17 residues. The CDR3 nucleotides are TGTGCCAGCAGCAGGACAGGACTAGCGGGAGGCACCGGGGAGCTGTTTTTT. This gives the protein CASSRTGLAGGTGELFF.

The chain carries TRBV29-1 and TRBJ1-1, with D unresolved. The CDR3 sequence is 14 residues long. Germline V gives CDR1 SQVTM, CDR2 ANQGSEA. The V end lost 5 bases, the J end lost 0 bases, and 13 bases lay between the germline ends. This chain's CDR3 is CSVLDRLMNTEAFF. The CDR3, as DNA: TGCAGCGTTCTAGACCGACTTATGAACACTGAAGCTTTCTTT.

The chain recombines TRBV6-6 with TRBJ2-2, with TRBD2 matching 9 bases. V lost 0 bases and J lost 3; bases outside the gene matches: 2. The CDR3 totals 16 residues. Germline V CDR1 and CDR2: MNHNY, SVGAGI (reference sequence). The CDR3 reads CASSYSGGGDTGELFF. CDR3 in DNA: TGTGCCAGCAGTTACTCCGGCGGGGGGGACACCGGGGAGCTGTTTTTT.

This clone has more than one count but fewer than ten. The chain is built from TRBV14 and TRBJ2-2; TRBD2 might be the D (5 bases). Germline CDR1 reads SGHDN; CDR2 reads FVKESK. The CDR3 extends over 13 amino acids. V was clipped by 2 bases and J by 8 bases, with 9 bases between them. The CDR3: CASSQSRRGELFF. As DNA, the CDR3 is TGTGCCAGCAGCCAAAGCCGGAGGGGGGAGCTGTTTTTT. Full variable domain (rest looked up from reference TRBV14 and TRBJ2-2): EAGVTQFPSHSVIEKGQTVTLRCDPISGHDNLYWYRRVMGKEIKFLLHFVKESKQDESGMPNNRFLAERTGGTYSTLKVQPAELEDSGVYFCASSQSRRGELFFGEGSRLTVL.

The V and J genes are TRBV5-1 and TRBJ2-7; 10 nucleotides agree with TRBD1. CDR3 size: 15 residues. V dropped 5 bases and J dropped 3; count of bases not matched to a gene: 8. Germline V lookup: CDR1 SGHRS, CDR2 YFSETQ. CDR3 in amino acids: CASRRGQGSLYEQYF. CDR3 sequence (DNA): TGCGCCAGCAGAAGGGGACAGGGGAGTCTCTACGAGCAGTACTTC.

As DNA, the CDR3 is TGCGCCAGCAGCTTGGTAGTTACCGAGCGGGATACGCAGTATTTT. The encoded protein is CASSLVVTERDTQYF. This chain links TRBV5-1 with TRBJ2-3; maybe TRBD2 (5 bases). Germline CDR1 and CDR2: SGHRS and YFSETQ. This CDR3 contains 15 residues. Trimming took 0 bases from V and 6 from J, leaving 14 bases between them.

Here the CDR3 DNA reads TGCGCCAGCAGCGTAACCGGGACTAGCGGGAGGGCTAGCACCGGGGAGCTGTTTTTT. It codes for CASSVTGTSGRASTGELFF. V usage is TRBV5-1 and J usage is TRBJ2-2, with 16 bases aligning to TRBD2. Germline CDR1 SGHRS, CDR2 YFSETQ. J was trimmed by 4 bases and V by 4 bases; bases with no gene match: 10. The CDR3 contains 19 residues.

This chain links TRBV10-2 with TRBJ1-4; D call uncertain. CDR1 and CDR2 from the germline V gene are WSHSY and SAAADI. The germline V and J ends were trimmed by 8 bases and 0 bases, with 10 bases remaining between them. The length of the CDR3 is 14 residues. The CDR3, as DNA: TGCGCCAGCCGCGCCTCGGCAACTAATGAAAAACTGTTTTTT. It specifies CASRASATNEKLFF.

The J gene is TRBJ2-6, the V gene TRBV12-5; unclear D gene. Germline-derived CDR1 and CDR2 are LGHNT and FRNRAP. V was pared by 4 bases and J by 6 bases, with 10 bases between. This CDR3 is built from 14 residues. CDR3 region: CASGSLQEANVLTF. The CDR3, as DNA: TGTGCTAGTGGTTCCCTCCAGGAGGCCAACGTCCTGACTTTC.

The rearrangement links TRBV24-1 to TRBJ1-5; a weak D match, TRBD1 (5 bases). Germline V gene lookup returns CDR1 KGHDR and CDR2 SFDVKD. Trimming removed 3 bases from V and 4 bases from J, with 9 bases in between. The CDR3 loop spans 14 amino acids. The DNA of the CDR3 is TGTGCCACCAGTGATACGACAGATAATCAGCCCCAGCATTTT. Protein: CATSDTTDNQPQHF.

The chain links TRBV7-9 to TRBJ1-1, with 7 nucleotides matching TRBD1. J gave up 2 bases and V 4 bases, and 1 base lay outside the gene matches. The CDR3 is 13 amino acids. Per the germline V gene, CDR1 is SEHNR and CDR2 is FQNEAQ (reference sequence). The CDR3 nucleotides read TGTGCCAGCAGCTCAGGGGGAAACACTGAAGCTTTCTTT. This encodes CASSSGGNTEAFF.

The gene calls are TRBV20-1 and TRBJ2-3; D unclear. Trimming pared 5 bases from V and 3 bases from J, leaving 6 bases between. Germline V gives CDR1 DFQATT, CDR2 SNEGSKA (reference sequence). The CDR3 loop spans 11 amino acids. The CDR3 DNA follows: TGCAGTGCTTTGGCAACAGATACGCAGTATTTT. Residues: CSALATDTQYF.

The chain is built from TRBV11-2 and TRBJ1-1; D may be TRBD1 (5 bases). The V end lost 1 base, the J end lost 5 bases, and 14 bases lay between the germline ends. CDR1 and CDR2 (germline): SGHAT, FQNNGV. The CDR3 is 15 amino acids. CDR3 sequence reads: CASSLVSAGNTEAFF. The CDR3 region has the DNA TGTGCCAGCAGCTTAGTTTCAGCAGGGAATACTGAAGCTTTCTTT.

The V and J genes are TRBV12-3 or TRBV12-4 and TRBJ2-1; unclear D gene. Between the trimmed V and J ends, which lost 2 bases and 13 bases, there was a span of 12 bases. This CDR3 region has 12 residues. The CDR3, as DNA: TGTGCCAGCAGTTTAAAGACTCACGGACAGTTCTTC. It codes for CASSLKTHGQFF.

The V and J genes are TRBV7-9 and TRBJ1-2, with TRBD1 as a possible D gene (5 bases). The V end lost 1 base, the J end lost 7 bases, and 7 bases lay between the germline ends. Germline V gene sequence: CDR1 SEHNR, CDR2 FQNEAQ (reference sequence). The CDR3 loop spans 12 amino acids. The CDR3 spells CASSLDQGGYTF. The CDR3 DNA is TGTGCCAGCAGCTTAGATCAGGGTGGCTACACCTTC.

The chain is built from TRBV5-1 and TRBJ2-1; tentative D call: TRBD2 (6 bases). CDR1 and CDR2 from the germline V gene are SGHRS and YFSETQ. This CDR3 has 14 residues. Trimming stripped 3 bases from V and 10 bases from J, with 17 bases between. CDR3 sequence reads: CASSSATPAGEQFF. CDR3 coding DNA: TGCGCCAGCAGCTCCGCAACCCCGGCGGGGGAGCAGTTCTTC.

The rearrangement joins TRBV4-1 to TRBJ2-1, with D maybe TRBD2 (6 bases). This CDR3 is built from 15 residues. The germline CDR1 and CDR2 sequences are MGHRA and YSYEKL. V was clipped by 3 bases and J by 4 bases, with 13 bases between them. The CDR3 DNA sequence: TGCGCCAGCAGCCATTTACCGGGACTTTACAATGAGCAGTTCTTC. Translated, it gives CASSHLPGLYNEQFF.